Sequencing of this TCR beta chain was carried out in a study of T-cell memory formation after mild COVID-19. TCRdb redid the calling of the 5' RACE reads with MiXCR, one entry per CDR3 protein. Of around 370,000 distinct CDR3 sequences listed, about 21% were seen once; the top ten hold around 13%. There are 13 residues in the CDR3. Per germline, CDR1 SEHNR and CDR2 FQNEAQ (reference sequence). Trimming removed 4 bases at V and 3 bases at J, with 10 bases between. The table lists this clonotype with a few counts. This clonotype originated in an adult woman who had mild COVID-19 (a few samples of this study predate the infection). Cell type and time point are not known. The sample was PBMCs or a T cell subset sorted from them (not recorded which). V usage is TRBV7-9 and J usage is TRBJ2-7; TRBD2 is a possible D gene (6 bases). The CDR3 DNA sequence: TGTGCCAGCAGCTGGGACGGGAGCTACGAGCAGTACTTC. This codes for CASSWDGSYEQYF. The whole variable domain, remainder taken from reference TRBV7-9 and TRBJ2-7, is DTGVSQNPRHKITKRGQNVTFRCDPISEHNRLYWYRQTLGQGPEFLTYFQNEAQLEKSRLLSDRFSAERPKGSFSTLEIQRTEQGDSAMYLCASSWDGSYEQYFGPGTRLTVT.